These 32 T cell receptor beta chains share one sample of origin, sequenced in a study of cytomegalovirus exposure and HLA in healthy donors. The study ran its PCR with 60 Vbeta and 13 Jbeta primers. The table came from immunoSEQ multiplex PCR; TCRdb's copy has only in-frame clones and leaves some out. Seen here are about 160,000 clones, roughly 80% observed once, and the top ten hold around 3.5%. What was sequenced was PBMCs. The receptors stem from a man aged 25 to 40 in good health and CMV-seropositive.

The chain joins TRBV6-1 to TRBJ1-2; 9 bases line up with TRBD1. The CDR3 has 15 residues. J lost 7 bases, V lost 6 bases, and 12 bases had no gene match. Germline V gene sequence: CDR1 MNHNS, CDR2 SASEGT. CDR3 coding DNA: TGTGCCAGCAGAAACTCCGGGACAGGGTACTCTGGCTACACCTTC. Residues: CASRNSGTGYSGYTF.

This rearrangement joins TRBV7-7 to TRBJ2-5; TRBD1 agrees at 8 bases. The CDR3 has 13 residues. Per germline, CDR1 SSHAT and CDR2 FNYEAQ (reference sequence). Trimming cost V 5 bases and J 3 bases; bases outside gene matches: 2. CDR3 DNA: TGTGCCAGCAGCCTGGACAGGGAAGAGACCCAGTACTTC. This encodes CASSLDREETQYF.

The rearrangement links TRBV28 to TRBJ1-2, with D unresolved. The CDR3 is 15 residues long. Trimming removed 2 bases at V and 2 bases at J, with 12 bases between. Germline values: CDR1 MDHEN, CDR2 SYDVKM. CDR3 amino acids: CASSLDIGINYGYTF. In nucleotides, the CDR3 is TGTGCCAGCAGTTTAGATATTGGCATCAACTATGGCTACACCTTC.

The rearrangement joins TRBV19 to TRBJ1-5, with D uncertain. V gave up 5 bases and J gave up 4 bases, with 21 bases separating them. Germline values: CDR1 LNHDA, CDR2 SQIVND (reference sequence). The CDR3 length is 17 residues. CDR3 loop: CASSLSIGENPNQPQHF. The CDR3 nucleotides read TGTGCCAGTAGTCTGTCTATCGGGGAGAACCCTAATCAGCCCCAGCATTTT. The full variable domain, in which reference TRBV19 and TRBJ1-5 provide the parts outside the CDR3, is DGGITQSPKYLFRKEGQNVTLSCEQNLNHDAMYWYRQDPGQGLRLIYYSQIVNDFQKGDIAEGYSVSREKKESFPLTVTSAQKNPTAFYLCASSLSIGENPNQPQHFGDGTRLSIL.

The V gene is TRBV7-9, the J gene TRBJ1-1; D is unclear. This CDR3 contains 12 residues. The V gene's germline CDR1 is SEHNR and CDR2 FQNEAQ (reference sequence). V was trimmed by 5 bases and J by 4 bases, leaving 8 bases between them. This CDR3 reads CASSDYGTEAFF. CDR3 sequence (DNA): TGTGCCAGCAGCGATTACGGCACTGAAGCTTTCTTT. The full variable domain, completed using reference TRBV7-9 and TRBJ1-1, is DTGVSQNPRHKITKRGQNVTFRCDPISEHNRLYWYRQTLGQGPEFLTYFQNEAQLEKSRLLSDRFSAERPKGSFSTLEIQRTEQGDSAMYLCASSDYGTEAFFGQGTRLTVV.

On this clone: The junction does not match germline at one end; this may be a read error. This chain links TRBV7-2 with TRBJ2-5; 15 nucleotides match TRBD2. The CDR3 extends over 15 amino acids. The germline V gene encodes CDR1 SGHTA and CDR2 FQGNSA. CDR3 nucleotide sequence: TGTGCCAGCAGCCTACCACCGGGACTAGCGGGGGGCCTCAACTTC. Translated, it gives CASSLPPGLAGGLNF.

The rearrangement links TRBV5-1 to TRBJ1-6; D unclear. The CDR3 has 16 amino acids. V gave up 0 bases and J gave up 9 bases, with 16 bases separating them. Germline CDR1 reads SGHRS; CDR2 reads YFSETQ. The CDR3 loop reads CASSLEPSGGSSPLHF. In DNA, the CDR3 is TGCGCCAGCAGCTTGGAACCAAGCGGTGGGAGTTCACCCCTCCACTTT.

The J gene is TRBJ2-7, the V gene TRBV6-1, with TRBD2 matching over 11 bases. Germline CDR1 is MNHNS and CDR2 is SASEGT. The CDR3 length is 13 residues. Trimming took 10 bases from V and 2 from J; bases not matched to a gene: 4. CDR3 amino acids: CATLLAGAYEQYF. The CDR3 nucleotides are TGTGCCACATTACTAGCGGGAGCCTACGAGCAGTACTTC.

The V and J genes are TRBV5-1 and TRBJ2-3, with D perhaps matching TRBD1 (6 bases). Germline values: CDR1 SGHRS, CDR2 YFSETQ. Trimming cost V 4 bases and J 5 bases, with 14 bases left between them. The CDR3 loop spans 14 amino acids. CDR3 bases: TGCGCCAGCAGCCATACACAGGGTGTAGATACGCAGTATTTT. This gives the protein CASSHTQGVDTQYF.

The chain couples TRBV4-1 to TRBJ2-7; 11 positions agree with TRBD1. Germline CDR1 and CDR2: MGHRA and YSYEKL. V shed 0 bases and J 4 bases; nucleotides not matched to a gene: 2. The CDR3 runs 15 residues. As DNA, the CDR3 is TGCGCCAGCAGCCAAGATTGGGACAGGGGGTACGAGCAGTACTTC. Protein: CASSQDWDRGYEQYF.

The chain recombines TRBV4-1 with TRBJ2-2; 8 bases line up with TRBD2. Trimming cost V 6 bases and J 2 bases; bases outside gene matches: 20. CDR3 length: 20 amino acids. Per the germline V gene, CDR1 is MGHRA and CDR2 is YSYEKL. The CDR3 loop is CASRGRRGSGASPNTGELFF. The CDR3 DNA sequence: TGCGCCAGCAGGGGTAGACGTGGTAGCGGGGCTTCTCCCAACACCGGGGAGCTGTTTTTT.

The V gene is TRBV30, the J gene TRBJ1-5, with a tentative D call TRBD1 (5 bases). Germline CDR1 GTSNPN, CDR2 SVGIG (reference sequence). CDR3 length: 14 amino acids. V was pared by 1 base and J by 0 bases, with 7 bases between. CDR3 region: CAWSGGVSNQPQHF. CDR3 coding DNA: TGTGCCTGGAGTGGGGGGGTTAGCAATCAGCCCCAGCATTTT.

This sequence joins TRBV27 and TRBJ2-6, with 10 bases fitting TRBD1. The germline V gene encodes CDR1 MNHEY and CDR2 SMNVEV (reference sequence). The CDR3 sequence is 15 residues long. The ends lost 4 bases at V and 5 bases at J; junction bases unmatched: 2. The CDR3 bases are TGTGCCAGCAGTTCGACAGGGGGCTGGGCCAACGTCCTGACTTTC. This encodes CASSSTGGWANVLTF. Based on the CDR3 plus reference TRBV27 and TRBJ2-6, the full variable domain is EAQVTQNPRYLITVTGKKLTVTCSQNMNHEYMSWYRQDPGLGLRQIYYSMNVEVTDKGDVPEGYKVSRKEKRNFPLILESPSPNQTSLYFCASSSTGGWANVLTFGAGSRLTVL.

Notes on this clone: Other nucleotide sequences from this sample produce the same CDR3. The CDR3 DNA is TGCGCCAGCAGCCTAGCGGGGGGCCCCACAGATACGCAGTATTTT. Its translation is CASSLAGGPTDTQYF. The chain joins TRBV5-1 to TRBJ2-3; TRBD2 agrees at 11 bases. The V segment lost 4 bases and the J segment 2 bases; nucleotides outside the gene matches: 3. This CDR3 has 15 residues. In germline, CDR1 is SGHRS, CDR2 YFSETQ.

The V and J genes are TRBV6-5 and TRBJ2-7; the match to TRBD1 covers 8 bases. CDR3 length: 14 amino acids. Germline assignment: CDR1 MNHEY and CDR2 SVGAGI. The junction had 8 bases not matched to a gene; V was cut back by 7 bases and J by 3 bases. The CDR3 is CASTTRTGRYEQYF. The CDR3 DNA follows: TGTGCCAGCACCACGAGGACAGGGCGCTACGAGCAGTACTTC.

The J gene is TRBJ1-4, the V gene TRBV6-5; D unclear. Between the trimmed V and J ends, which lost 7 bases and 8 bases, there was a span of 17 bases. Germline CDR1 is MNHEY and CDR2 is SVGAGI. The CDR3 is 14 residues long. The CDR3 coding sequence is TGTGCCAGCAAAGCCGGGAGCTCCGGAGAAAAACTGTTTTTT. This codes for CASKAGSSGEKLFF.

The V and J genes are TRBV27 and TRBJ1-2, with TRBD1 matching 9 bases. Germline-derived CDR1 and CDR2 are MNHEY and SMNVEV (reference sequence). The length of the CDR3 is 16 residues. With V trimmed by 6 bases and J by 8 bases, 16 bases remained unmatched. CDR3: CASSIRGQGSYEGYTF. The CDR3 DNA is TGTGCCAGCAGCATCCGAGGACAGGGGAGTTATGAGGGCTACACCTTC.

The rearrangement joins TRBV19 to TRBJ1-4; D is ambiguous. Germline assignment: CDR1 LNHDA and CDR2 SQIVND (reference sequence). Between the trimmed V and J ends, which lost 5 bases and 7 bases, there was a span of 5 bases. This CDR3 comprises 11 residues. The CDR3 region is CASSWSEKLFF. The CDR3 bases are TGTGCCAGTAGTTGGAGTGAAAAACTGTTTTTT.

The chain links TRBV2 to TRBJ1-1; 8 nucleotides match TRBD1. The CDR3 sequence is 13 residues long. J gave up 0 bases and V 6 bases, and 0 bases lay outside the gene matches. The V gene's germline CDR1 is SNHLY and CDR2 FYNNEI. CDR3 sequence (DNA): TGTGCCAGCAGACAGGGGGTGAACACTGAAGCTTTCTTT. It codes for CASRQGVNTEAFF.

The chain combines TRBV2 with TRBJ2-7; D may be TRBD1 (6 bases). With 5 bases removed from V and 6 bases from J, the gap between germline ends came to 11 bases. The CDR3 length is 12 residues. Germline V gene data show CDR1 as SNHLY and CDR2 as FYNNEI. CDR3 nucleotides: TGTGCCAGCAGTCCCCGGGACACCGAGCAGTACTTC. It is translated as CASSPRDTEQYF.

This chain uses TRBV7-6 with TRBJ1-5; 11 nucleotides align to TRBD1. CDR1 and CDR2 from the germline V gene are SGHVS and FNYEAQ. The J segment lost 6 bases and the V segment lost 4 bases, leaving 5 bases of the junction unmatched. CDR3 length equals 15 residues. CDR3 bases: TGTGCCAGCAGCTCTGGGACAGGGGGAGGTCAGCCCCAGCATTTT. It specifies CASSSGTGGGQPQHF.

This clone was seen a handful of times. The chain uses TRBV27 and TRBJ1-1, with D tentatively TRBD1 (6 bases). V lost 8 bases, J lost 1 base, and 14 bases lay in between. The CDR3 length is 14 residues. From germline, CDR1 is MNHEY and CDR2 SMNVEV (reference sequence). CDR3: CASLPGGANTEAFF. The CDR3 bases are TGTGCCAGCCTACCGGGGGGCGCGAACACTGAAGCTTTCTTT.

The chain is built from TRBV6-1 and TRBJ1-6; maybe TRBD1 (6 bases). The CDR3 extends over 14 amino acids. The V end lost 6 bases, the J end lost 5 bases, and 11 bases lay between the germline ends. The germline gives CDR1 MNHNS, CDR2 SASEGT. Written as DNA, the CDR3 is TGTGCCAGCAGGGTGGGGGCGGATAATTCACCCCTCCACTTT. Protein sequence: CASRVGADNSPLHF.

This chain links TRBV6-6 with TRBJ2-7; 7 nucleotides align to TRBD2. CDR3 length equals 14 residues. The germline V gene has CDR1 MNHNY and CDR2 SVGAGI (reference sequence). After removal of 7 bases from V and 1 base from J, the junction contained 7 bases not matched to a gene. The CDR3 is CASTGGRFSYEQYF. CDR3 nucleotide sequence: TGTGCCAGCACCGGGGGGAGGTTTTCCTACGAGCAGTACTTC.

This chain joins TRBV4-1 and TRBJ2-7, with D perhaps TRBD2 (5 bases). V was trimmed by 1 base and J by 4 bases, leaving 11 bases between them. The CDR3 totals 14 residues. Germline V gives CDR1 MGHRA, CDR2 YSYEKL. As DNA, the CDR3 is TGCGCCAGCAGCCAAGGGCCGGGAACTTACGAGCAGTACTTC. The encoded protein is CASSQGPGTYEQYF.

This clone showed up just once. The V call is TRBV19, the J call TRBJ2-3, with TRBD1 identical over 10 bases. V trimming: 6 bases; J trimming: 2 bases; junction bases outside the gene matches: 8. The germline gives CDR1 LNHDA, CDR2 SQIVND (reference sequence). CDR3 length equals 16 residues. The CDR3 sequence is CASRGGTGVYTDTQYF. CDR3 DNA sequence: TGTGCCAGTAGGGGGGGGACAGGGGTCTACACAGATACGCAGTATTTT.

This clone was observed a few times. This rearrangement joins TRBV7-6 to TRBJ2-1, with 11 bases lining up with TRBD2. Germline V gene sequence: CDR1 SGHVS, CDR2 FNYEAQ. Germline trimming cut 5 bases from V and 8 bases from J; bases unmatched to any gene: 8. This CDR3 region has 15 residues. The CDR3 is CASSPLAGGRYEQFF. Written as DNA, the CDR3 is TGTGCCAGCAGCCCATTAGCGGGGGGGAGATATGAGCAGTTCTTC.

The V and J genes are TRBV7-9 and TRBJ2-7, with 7 bases identical to TRBD2. This CDR3 region has 14 residues. Trimming cost V 1 base and J 4 bases; bases outside gene matches: 4. Germline V gene lookup returns CDR1 SEHNR and CDR2 FQNEAQ (reference sequence). The CDR3 DNA follows: TGTGCCAGCAGCTTAGGCAGCGGGATTTACGAGCAGTACTTC. Amino acids: CASSLGSGIYEQYF.

The chain combines TRBV28 with TRBJ1-5, with 9 nucleotides matching TRBD1. Germline CDR1 is MDHEN and CDR2 is SYDVKM. The CDR3 is made up of 16 amino acids. V lost 4 bases, J lost 2 bases, and 6 bases stayed unmatched. CDR3 DNA sequence: TGTGCCAGCAGTTCCTCGACAGGGGGAGGCAATCAGCCCCAGCATTTT. Its protein is CASSSSTGGGNQPQHF.

This clone was seen once. The chain has TRBV6-1 and TRBJ1-6; D might be TRBD1 (5 bases). Trimming took 4 bases from V and 5 from J, leaving 9 bases between them. The CDR3 contains 14 residues. CDR1 MNHNS and CDR2 SASEGT come from the germline V gene. The CDR3 DNA reads as TGTGCCAGCAGTGTTAGGGGAAATAATTCACCCCTCCACTTT. This translates into CASSVRGNNSPLHF.

The chain is built from TRBV19 and TRBJ2-7, with a weak D call TRBD2 (5 bases). The V and J ends lost 1 base and 4 bases respectively, with 8 bases between them. The CDR3 runs to 13 residues. Looked up from germline, CDR1 is LNHDA and CDR2 is SQIVND (reference sequence). The CDR3 sequence: CASSIAGGYEQYF. CDR3 nucleotides: TGTGCCAGTAGTATAGCCGGAGGATACGAGCAGTACTTC.

This clone was counted a single time. The rearrangement uses TRBV6-5 and TRBJ2-5; D perhaps matches TRBD2 (6 bases). With 6 bases removed from V and 5 bases from J, the gap between germline ends came to 19 bases. CDR1 and CDR2 from the germline V gene are MNHEY and SVGAGI. This CDR3 has 15 residues. CDR3 loop: CASRRLEVGLETQYF. Written as DNA, the CDR3 is TGTGCCAGCAGAAGACTAGAGGTCGGGTTGGAGACCCAGTACTTC.